This record concerns one T cell receptor (beta chain) sequence. No cognate antigen has been identified for it. Base quality data are lacking; no much larger clone is found one base away. The CDR3 runs 18 amino acids, cysteine and phenylalanine included. Only CDR3 DNA is held: 54 bases, read in frame from base 1. The germline V and J ends show losses of 0 bases and 1 base respectively, and no gene match explains 9 bases of the junction. The germline V gene provides CDR1 KGHSH and CDR2 LQKENI. The sample comes from a study of control samples from healthy donors and cancer patients (dated by TCRdb to 2020 to 2021). The library was built by means of the immunoSEQ multiplex PCR assay. Drawn from immuneACCESS, this table holds only the in-frame rearrangements with V and J called that TCRdb kept. Clones are partly lost; checked studies trace under half to an unresolved V gene and leave the rest unexplained. Present in this sample are 180,000 or so clones, about 93% of which were seen just once. The top ten hold approximately 4% of the sample.

This receptor chain uses TRBV18 and TRBJ1-1, with 9 bases matching TRBD1. The sequence derives from a woman aged 55-75 years in good health. Sequencing was carried out using blood. The nucleotide sequence is given as TGTGCCAGCTCACCACCCAATAAGGGACAGGGTAAGAACACTGAAGCTTTCTTT. Its protein is CASSPPNKGQGKNTEAFF.